The T cell receptor beta chain described here comes from a study of T cell changes during pregnancy in multiple sclerosis. TCRdb's table, derived via immunoSEQ multiplex PCR, lists solely in-frame clones and lacks some. The repertoire holds around 30,000 clones, approximately 88% seen once, with 6% to 9% in the top ten. The clonotype comes from a female donor with multiple sclerosis, enrolled in a pregnancy study. Sample: CD8+ T cells from peripheral blood mononuclear cells, taken before pregnancy.

The CDR3 spells CAWKSSRGETGELFF. CDR3 DNA sequence: TGTGCCTGGAAATCCAGCCGGGGGGAGACCGGGGAGCTGTTTTTT. This chain uses TRBV30 with TRBJ2-2; 7 nucleotides agree with TRBD2. V gave up 4 bases and J gave up 5 bases; unmatched junction bases: 10. The CDR3 is made up of 15 amino acids. CDR1 and CDR2 from the germline V gene are GTSNPN and SVGIG (reference sequence).